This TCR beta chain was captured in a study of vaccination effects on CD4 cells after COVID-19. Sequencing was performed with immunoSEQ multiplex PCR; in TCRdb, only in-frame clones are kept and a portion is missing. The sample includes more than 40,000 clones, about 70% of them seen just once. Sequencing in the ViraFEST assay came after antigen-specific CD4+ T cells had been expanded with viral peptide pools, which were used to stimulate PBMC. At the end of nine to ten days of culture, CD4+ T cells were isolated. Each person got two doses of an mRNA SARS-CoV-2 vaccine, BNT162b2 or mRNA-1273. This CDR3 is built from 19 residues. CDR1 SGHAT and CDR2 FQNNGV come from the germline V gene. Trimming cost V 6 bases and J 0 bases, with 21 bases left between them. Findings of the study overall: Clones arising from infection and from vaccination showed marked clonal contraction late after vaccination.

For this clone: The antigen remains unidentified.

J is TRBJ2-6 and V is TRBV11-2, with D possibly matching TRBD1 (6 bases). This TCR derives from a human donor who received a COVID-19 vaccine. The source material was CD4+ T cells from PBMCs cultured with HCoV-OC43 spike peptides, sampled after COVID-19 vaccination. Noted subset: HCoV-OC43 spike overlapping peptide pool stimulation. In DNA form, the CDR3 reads TGTGCCAGCAGAAGTATCTACAGGGCCTCTGGCTCTGGGGCCAACGTCCTGACTTTC. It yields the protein CASRSIYRASGSGANVLTF.